This TCR beta chain originates from a study of blood T cell repertoires in COVID-19. Study at large: The United States, Italy and Spain provided the acute and convalescent COVID-19 samples.

CDR3 length: 16 residues. CDR1 and CDR2 from the germline V gene are KGHSH and LQKENI. J gave up 1 base and V 0 bases, and 5 bases lay outside the gene matches. TCRdb's table, derived via immunoSEQ multiplex PCR, lists solely in-frame clones and lacks some. The data contain about 160,000 clones, roughly 89% of them singletons. This sequence joins TRBV18 and TRBJ1-1, with 7 positions matching TRBD1. The source material was peripheral blood. This sequence originates from a woman between 65 and 79 years old with COVID-19, enrolled during active disease. Written as DNA, the CDR3 is TGTGCCAGCTCACCACCGACCCACAGGGGGAACACTGAAGCTTTCTTT. It yields the protein CASSPPTHRGNTEAFF.